The 2 T cell receptor beta chains below were found in one sample sequenced in a study of regulatory T cells in long-lasting Graves disease. Construction of the TCR beta libraries employed iRepertoire HTBI primers in conjunction with Arm-PCR of CDR3 regions. TCRdb passed the multiplex PCR reads through MiXCR, listing each CDR3 protein once. Of about 380,000 distinct CDR3 sequences listed, about 14% were seen once; the top ten hold around a fifth. Time point meaning: newly diagnosed GD, antithyroid drugs for less than 3 months. PBMCs provided the RNA from which the TCR library was made. The source material was peripheral blood mononuclear cells (PBMCs), sampled at new diagnosis, from a patient treated with antithyroid drugs. These receptors came from a female donor with Graves disease.

The rearrangement links TRBV11-2 to TRBJ2-3; TRBD1 aligns across 9 bases. There are 15 residues in the CDR3. CDR1 is SGHAT, CDR2 FQNNGV, per germline. The junction had 3 bases not matched to a gene; V was cut back by 1 base and J by 4 bases. The CDR3 loop reads CASSLGGQGADTQYF. DNA for the CDR3: TGTGCCAGCAGCTTAGGGGGACAGGGAGCAGATACGCAGTATTTT. Supplemented by reference TRBV11-2 and TRBJ2-3, the full variable domain reads EAGVAQSPRYKIIEKRQSVAFWCNPISGHATLYWYQQILGQGPKLLIQFQNNGVVDDSQLPKDRFSAERLKGVDSTLKIQPAKLEDSAVYLCASSLGGQGADTQYFGPGTRLTVL.

This clonotype was counted at least ten times. This rearrangement joins TRBV3-1 to TRBJ1-3; D is unresolved. Trimming stripped 4 bases from V and 0 bases from J, with 10 bases between. Germline CDR1 LGHDT, CDR2 YNNKEL (reference sequence). The CDR3 loop spans 15 amino acids. The CDR3 sequence: CASSLTIGSGNTIYF. The CDR3 DNA reads as TGTGCCAGCAGCCTGACTATCGGCTCTGGAAACACCATATATTTT.